This TCR beta chain emerged from a study of blood T cell repertoires in COVID-19. Study-level information: T cells, B-cell-depleted T cells, or PBMCs provided the cDNA or gDNA that served as material.

The CDR3 runs 17 residues. The V end was cut by 0 bases, the J end by 4 bases, with 19 bases between. The germline V gene has CDR1 SGHRS and CDR2 YFSETQ. Sequencing used immunoSEQ multiplex PCR; TCRdb keeps in-frame clones, though not all of them. The sample records more than 350,000 clones, 87% being singletons. Participants came from fewer than 25 US areas, aged about 18 to 95 years. The receptor's source is a woman in her fifties or sixties who had recovered from COVID-19. This sequence joins TRBV5-1 and TRBJ1-2; a possible D gene is TRBD1 (6 bases). Sample: PBMCs or T cells enriched from blood (not recorded which). Here the CDR3 reads CASSLGHQGTWAYGYTF. In DNA form, the CDR3 reads TGCGCCAGCAGCTTGGGTCATCAGGGGACCTGGGCCTATGGCTACACCTTC.